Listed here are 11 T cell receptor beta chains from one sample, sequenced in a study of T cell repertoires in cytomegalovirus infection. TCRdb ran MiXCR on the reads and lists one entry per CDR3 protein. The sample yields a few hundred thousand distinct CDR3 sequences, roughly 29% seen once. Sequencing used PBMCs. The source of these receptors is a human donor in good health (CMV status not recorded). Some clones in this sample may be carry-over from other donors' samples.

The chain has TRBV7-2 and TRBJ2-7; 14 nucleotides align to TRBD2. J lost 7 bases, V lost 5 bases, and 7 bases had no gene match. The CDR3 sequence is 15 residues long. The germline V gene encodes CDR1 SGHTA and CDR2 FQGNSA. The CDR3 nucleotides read TGTGCCAGCAGCCCTCTAGGACTAGCGGGAGGTGAGCAGTACTTC. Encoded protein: CASSPLGLAGGEQYF.

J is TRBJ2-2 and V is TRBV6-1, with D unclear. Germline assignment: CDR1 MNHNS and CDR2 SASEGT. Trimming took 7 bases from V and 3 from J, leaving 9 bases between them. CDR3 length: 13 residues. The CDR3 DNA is TGTGCCAGCAAGACCTCAGACACCGGGGAGCTGTTTTTT. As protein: CASKTSDTGELFF.

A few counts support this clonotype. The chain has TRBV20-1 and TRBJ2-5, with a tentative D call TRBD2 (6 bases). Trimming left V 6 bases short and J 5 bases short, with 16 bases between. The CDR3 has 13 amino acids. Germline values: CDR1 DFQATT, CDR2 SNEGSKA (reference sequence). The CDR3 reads CSAWTYGGETQYF. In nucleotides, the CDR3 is TGCAGTGCGTGGACGTATGGGGGGGAGACCCAGTACTTC.

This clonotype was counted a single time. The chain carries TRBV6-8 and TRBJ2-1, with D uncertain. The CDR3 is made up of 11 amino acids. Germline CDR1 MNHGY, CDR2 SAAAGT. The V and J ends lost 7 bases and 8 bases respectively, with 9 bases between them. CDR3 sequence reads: CASTPRYEQFF. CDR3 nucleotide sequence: TGTGCCAGCACCCCAAGGTATGAGCAGTTCTTC.

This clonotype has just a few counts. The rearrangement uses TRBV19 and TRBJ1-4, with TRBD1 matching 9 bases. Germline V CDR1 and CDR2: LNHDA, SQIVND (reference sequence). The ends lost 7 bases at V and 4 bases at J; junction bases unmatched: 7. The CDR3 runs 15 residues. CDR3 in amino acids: CASTAGQGNNEKLFF. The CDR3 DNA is TGTGCCAGTACGGCGGGACAGGGCAATAATGAAAAACTGTTTTTT.

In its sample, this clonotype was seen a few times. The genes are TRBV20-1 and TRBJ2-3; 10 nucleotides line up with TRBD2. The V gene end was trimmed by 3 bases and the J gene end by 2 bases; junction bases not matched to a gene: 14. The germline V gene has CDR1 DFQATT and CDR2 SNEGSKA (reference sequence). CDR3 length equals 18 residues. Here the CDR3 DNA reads TGCAGTGCTAGTTCGTTAATAGCGGGAGGACTACCCACAGATACGCAGTATTTT. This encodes CSASSLIAGGLPTDTQYF.

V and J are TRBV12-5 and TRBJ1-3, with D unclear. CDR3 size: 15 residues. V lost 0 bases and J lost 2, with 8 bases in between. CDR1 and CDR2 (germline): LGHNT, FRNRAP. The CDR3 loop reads CASGLVPLAGNTIYF. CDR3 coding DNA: TGTGCTAGTGGTTTGGTCCCACTGGCTGGAAACACCATATATTTT. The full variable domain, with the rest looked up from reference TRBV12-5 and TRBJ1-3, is DARVTQTPRHKVTEMGQEVTMRCQPILGHNTVFWYRQTMMQGLELLAYFRNRAPLDDSGMPKDRFSAEMPDATLATLKIQPSEPRDSAVYFCASGLVPLAGNTIYFGEGSWLTVV.

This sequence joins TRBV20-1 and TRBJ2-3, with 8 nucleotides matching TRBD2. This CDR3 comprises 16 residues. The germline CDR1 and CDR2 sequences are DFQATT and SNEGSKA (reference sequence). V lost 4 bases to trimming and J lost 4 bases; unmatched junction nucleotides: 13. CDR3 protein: CSANLYRAGAADTQYF. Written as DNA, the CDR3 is TGCAGTGCTAACCTTTACCGAGCGGGAGCGGCAGATACGCAGTATTTT.

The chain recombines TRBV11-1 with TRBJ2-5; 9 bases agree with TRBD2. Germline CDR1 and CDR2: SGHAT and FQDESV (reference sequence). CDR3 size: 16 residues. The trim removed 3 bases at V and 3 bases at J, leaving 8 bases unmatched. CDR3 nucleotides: TGTGCCAGCAGCTTCAGTAGCGGGAGAAGGGAAGAGACCCAGTACTTC. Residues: CASSFSSGRREETQYF.

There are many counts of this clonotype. The CDR3 sequence is CASSPSGYGYTF. In DNA, the CDR3 is TGTGCCAGCAGCCCCTCTGGGTATGGCTACACCTTC. V is TRBV7-9 and J is TRBJ1-2; D gene unclear. From germline, CDR1 is SEHNR and CDR2 FQNEAQ (reference sequence). The V end was cut by 5 bases, the J end by 5 bases, with 9 bases between. The CDR3 runs 12 residues.

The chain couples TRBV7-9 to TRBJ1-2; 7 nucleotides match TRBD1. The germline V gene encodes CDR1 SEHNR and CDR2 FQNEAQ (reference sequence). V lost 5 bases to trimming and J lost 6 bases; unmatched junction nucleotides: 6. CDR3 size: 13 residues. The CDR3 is CASSTRQGDGYTF. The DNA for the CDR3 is TGTGCCAGCAGCACCCGACAGGGCGATGGCTACACCTTC.